This is a list of T cell receptor beta chains from one sample in a study of T cell responses to AZD1222 COVID-19 vaccine. The data were produced by immunoSEQ multiplex PCR, yet TCRdb's version contains in-frame clones alone and is incomplete. The sample records 140,000 or so clones, roughly 87% being singletons. Sample: peripheral blood, taken 28 days after the second AZD1222 dose. Receptors originate from an adult who received the AZD1222 COVID-19 vaccine. The CDR3 runs from the conserved cysteine through the conserved F or W. Fields, in order: CDR3 protein, CDR3 DNA, D gene, J gene, V gene, clone size. A D gene is named only where the DNA matches it firmly. Size is omitted from some rows. Given values are once, few, many or a class for expanded clones.

CDR3aa: CASSQVGDTEAFF; CDR3nt: TGTGCCAGCAGCCAAGTCGGTGACACTGAAGCTTTCTTT; d_gene: .; j_gene: TRBJ1-1; v_gene: TRBV3-1/TRBV3-2; abundance: .
CDR3aa: CASSQEETQYF; CDR3nt: TGCGCCAGCAGCCAAGAAGAGACCCAGTACTTC; d_gene: .; j_gene: TRBJ2-5; v_gene: TRBV4-1; abundance: .
CDR3aa: CASSLLPRDTQYF; CDR3nt: TGTGCCAGCAGTTTGTTGCCCAGGGATACGCAGTATTTT; d_gene: .; j_gene: TRBJ2-3; v_gene: TRBV28; abundance: .
CDR3aa: CATSRGRGSGNTIYF; CDR3nt: TGTGCCACCAGCAGAGGTCGGGGCTCTGGAAACACCATATATTTT; d_gene: .; j_gene: TRBJ1-3; v_gene: TRBV15; abundance: .
CDR3aa: CASTTLEGAADTQYF; CDR3nt: TGTGCCAGCACTACATTAGAGGGGGCAGCAGATACGCAGTATTTT; d_gene: TRBD1; j_gene: TRBJ2-3; v_gene: TRBV25-1; abundance: .
CDR3aa: CASRLPGYRLYGYTF; CDR3nt: TGTGCAAGTCGCTTACCGGGTTATAGGCTGTATGGCTACACCTTC; d_gene: .; j_gene: TRBJ1-2; v_gene: TRBV12-2; abundance: .
CDR3aa: CASSTKGLAGVGNEQFF; CDR3nt: TGTGCCAGCAGCACCAAGGGACTAGCGGGAGTAGGGAATGAGCAGTTCTTC; d_gene: TRBD2; j_gene: TRBJ2-1; v_gene: TRBV7-8; abundance: .
CDR3aa: CASFTLLSGQLNEQFF; CDR3nt: TGTGCCAGCTTTACTCTCCTATCGGGGCAGCTCAATGAGCAGTTCTTC; d_gene: .; j_gene: TRBJ2-1; v_gene: TRBV5-4; abundance: once
CDR3aa: CASSYSPDTSRGAFF; CDR3nt: TGTGCCAGCAGTTACTCCCCGGACACTTCCCGAGGAGCTTTCTTT; d_gene: .; j_gene: TRBJ1-1; v_gene: TRBV6-2/TRBV6-3; abundance: many
CDR3aa: CASGLVGILDVTIYF; CDR3nt: TGTGCTAGTGGTTTGGTAGGGATTCTAGACGTCACCATATATTTT; d_gene: .; j_gene: TRBJ1-3; v_gene: TRBV12-5; abundance: .
CDR3aa: CASSKGREGAPGEQFF; CDR3nt: TGTGCCAGCAGCAAGGGGCGGGAGGGCGCACCGGGTGAGCAGTTCTTC; d_gene: TRBD2; j_gene: TRBJ2-1; v_gene: TRBV5-8; abundance: .
CDR3aa: CASSLGEEGYEQYF; CDR3nt: TGCGCCAGCAGCTTGGGGGAGGAGGGTTACGAGCAGTACTTC; d_gene: .; j_gene: TRBJ2-7; v_gene: TRBV5-1; abundance: .
CDR3aa: CASSLNPDRVNGYTF; CDR3nt: TGTGCCAGCAGTTTAAACCCGGACAGGGTGAATGGCTACACCTTC; d_gene: TRBD1; j_gene: TRBJ1-2; v_gene: TRBV27; abundance: .
CDR3aa: CASSYEGGATDTQYF; CDR3nt: TGTGCCAGCAGCTACGAGGGGGGCGCAACAGATACGCAGTATTTT; d_gene: .; j_gene: TRBJ2-3; v_gene: TRBV9; abundance: .
CDR3aa: CASSLPPAVLSYNEQFF; CDR3nt: TGTGCCAGCAGCCTACCCCCAGCGGTTCTCTCCTACAATGAGCAGTTCTTC; d_gene: .; j_gene: TRBJ2-1; v_gene: TRBV7-9; abundance: few
CDR3aa: CASSFTRETQYF; CDR3nt: TGTGCCAGCAGCTTTACACGAGAGACCCAGTACTTC; d_gene: .; j_gene: TRBJ2-5; v_gene: TRBV7-9; abundance: .
CDR3aa: CARHPRGGMSNQPQHF; CDR3nt: TGTGCCAGGCACCCCCGGGGGGGGATGAGCAATCAGCCCCAGCATTTT; d_gene: .; j_gene: TRBJ1-5; v_gene: TRBV19; abundance: .
CDR3aa: CASSPDSVYNEQFF; CDR3nt: TGTGCCAGCAGCCCGGACAGCGTATACAATGAGCAGTTCTTC; d_gene: .; j_gene: TRBJ2-1; v_gene: TRBV7-9; abundance: .
CDR3aa: CASSIGTGVGNEQFF; CDR3nt: TGTGCCAGCAGCATCGGGACCGGGGTGGGCAATGAGCAGTTCTTC; d_gene: .; j_gene: TRBJ2-1; v_gene: TRBV7-8; abundance: few
CDR3aa: CASSEPGRVNEKLFF; CDR3nt: TGTGCCAGCAGTGAGCCGGGACGGGTTAATGAAAAACTGTTTTTT; d_gene: .; j_gene: TRBJ1-4; v_gene: TRBV6-1; abundance: .
CDR3aa: CASSLPGRRRDTQYF; CDR3nt: TGTGCCAGCAGCTTACCCGGGAGACGTCGAGATACGCAGTATTTT; d_gene: .; j_gene: TRBJ2-3; v_gene: TRBV11-2; abundance: few
CDR3aa: CASSLMLEGTEAFF; CDR3nt: TGTGCCAGCAGCTTAATGCTTGAAGGCACTGAAGCTTTCTTT; d_gene: .; j_gene: TRBJ1-1; v_gene: TRBV7-3; abundance: .
CDR3aa: CASSLDRSFTGELFF; CDR3nt: TGTGCCAGCAGCTTGGACAGGTCCTTTACCGGGGAGCTGTTTTTT; d_gene: TRBD1; j_gene: TRBJ2-2; v_gene: TRBV11-1; abundance: .
CDR3aa: CATQGRDGNQPQHF; CDR3nt: TGTGCCACCCAGGGTAGGGATGGCAATCAGCCCCAGCATTTT; d_gene: .; j_gene: TRBJ1-5; v_gene: TRBV7-9; abundance: .
CDR3aa: CASSQVHTEAFF; CDR3nt: TGTGCCAGCAGCCAAGTCCACACTGAAGCTTTCTTT; d_gene: .; j_gene: TRBJ1-1; v_gene: TRBV14; abundance: .
CDR3aa: CASSSIFGAGELFF; CDR3nt: TGTGCCAGCAGCTCCATCTTTGGCGCCGGGGAGCTGTTTTTT; d_gene: .; j_gene: TRBJ2-2; v_gene: TRBV7-3; abundance: .
CDR3aa: CASIKADTQYF; CDR3nt: TGCGCCAGCATTAAGGCAGATACGCAGTATTTT; d_gene: .; j_gene: TRBJ2-3; v_gene: TRBV10-2; abundance: .
CDR3aa: CASSLRGQGQTYEQYF; CDR3nt: TGTGCCAGCAGTTTAAGGGGTCAGGGACAGACCTACGAGCAGTACTTC; d_gene: TRBD1; j_gene: TRBJ2-7; v_gene: TRBV27; abundance: .
CDR3aa: CATNIGVDSPLHF; CDR3nt: TGTGCCACCAATATCGGGGTGGATTCACCCCTCCACTTT; d_gene: .; j_gene: TRBJ1-6; v_gene: TRBV10-3; abundance: .
CDR3aa: CASSLGGIGNTEAFF; CDR3nt: TGCGCCAGCAGCTTAGGGGGGATCGGGAACACTGAAGCTTTCTTT; d_gene: .; j_gene: TRBJ1-1; v_gene: TRBV5-1; abundance: .
CDR3aa: CASSDGRMSTDTQYF; CDR3nt: TGTGCCAGCAGTGATGGGCGAATGAGCACAGATACGCAGTATTTT; d_gene: .; j_gene: TRBJ2-3; v_gene: TRBV6-4; abundance: .